A single sample gave rise to the 19 T cell receptor beta chains below, sequenced in a study of lymphopenia after photon versus proton radiotherapy. Using immunoSEQ multiplex PCR, the repertoire was profiled, and TCRdb retains in-frame clones only, with some absent. The data show 55,000 to 70,000 clones, 80% to 95% seen once. Here the sequenced sample was peripheral blood, taken from a patient treated with photon-based radiotherapy. The source is a woman aged 40 to 50 with cholangiocarcinoma.

This chain links TRBV5-1 with TRBJ2-7, with 13 bases fitting TRBD2. The CDR3 has 18 residues. Germline assignment: CDR1 SGHRS and CDR2 YFSETQ. V was clipped by 2 bases and J by 0 bases; unmatched bases: 8. CDR3: CASSLDTTSGRPSYEQYF. Here the CDR3 DNA reads TGCGCCAGCAGCTTAGACACGACTAGCGGGAGGCCCTCCTACGAGCAGTACTTC.

This clone is a singleton in its sample. V usage is TRBV28 and J usage is TRBJ2-1; D remains unclear. The CDR3 is made up of 14 amino acids. Germline V gene data show CDR1 as MDHEN and CDR2 as SYDVKM. With 2 bases removed from V and 0 bases from J, the gap between germline ends came to 5 bases. CDR3: CASSLLGSYNEQFF. For the CDR3, the DNA is TGTGCCAGCAGTTTACTAGGCTCCTACAATGAGCAGTTCTTC.

The chain has TRBV19 and TRBJ2-7; D call uncertain. Germline-derived CDR1 and CDR2 are LNHDA and SQIVND (reference sequence). The ends were cut back, 3 bases at V and 3 bases at J, with 15 bases in the middle. This CDR3 has 15 amino acids. CDR3 DNA sequence: TGTGCCAGTAGTATGGCGGCCGTTCCCCTCTACGAGCAGTACTTC. It yields the protein CASSMAAVPLYEQYF. Full variable domain (missing parts from reference TRBV19 and TRBJ2-7): DGGITQSPKYLFRKEGQNVTLSCEQNLNHDAMYWYRQDPGQGLRLIYYSQIVNDFQKGDIAEGYSVSREKKESFPLTVTSAQKNPTAFYLCASSMAAVPLYEQYFGPGTRLTVT.

The chain links TRBV6-5 to TRBJ1-1, with D unresolved. V lost 6 bases and J lost 1, with 15 bases in between. Looked up from germline, CDR1 is MNHEY and CDR2 is SVGAGI. This CDR3 has 15 residues. CDR3 coding DNA: TGTGCCAGCAGCCTTTACTTACCCGGGAACACTGAAGCTTTCTTT. Translating gives CASSLYLPGNTEAFF.

The chain uses TRBV4-1 and TRBJ2-4; 8 nucleotides line up with TRBD2. Losses at the gene ends were 3 bases for V and 7 bases for J; bases not matched to a gene: 8. Per germline, CDR1 MGHRA and CDR2 YSYEKL. The CDR3 contains 15 residues. DNA of the CDR3: TGCGCCAGCAGCCACCTCCCGGGGGGGGAGAACATTCAGTACTTC. It codes for CASSHLPGGENIQYF.

V is TRBV30 and J is TRBJ1-1; perhaps TRBD1 as D (6 bases). The CDR3 totals 15 residues. Looked up from germline, CDR1 is GTSNPN and CDR2 is SVGIG (reference sequence). V was shortened by 7 bases and J by 1 base, with 19 bases between the two germline ends. CDR3 sequence: CAFSQAGAPNTEAFF. The CDR3 bases are TGTGCCTTCTCTCAGGCAGGGGCACCGAACACTGAAGCTTTCTTT.

The chain couples TRBV19 to TRBJ2-2; D is possibly TRBD2 (6 bases). The CDR3 consists of 15 residues. V gave up 4 bases and J gave up 5 bases, with 14 bases separating them. Germline values: CDR1 LNHDA, CDR2 SQIVND (reference sequence). The CDR3 protein is CASSRVGSLTGELFF. CDR3 nucleotides: TGTGCCAGTAGTAGGGTCGGGAGCCTAACCGGGGAGCTGTTTTTT.

The chain links TRBV9 to TRBJ2-7; 7 bases agree with TRBD1. V was pared by 1 base and J by 2 bases, with 0 bases of the junction left unmatched. This CDR3 has 13 amino acids. Germline V CDR1 and CDR2: SGDLS, YYNGEE. CDR3 protein: CASSVTGAYEQYF. The CDR3 DNA sequence: TGTGCCAGCAGCGTAACAGGGGCCTACGAGCAGTACTTC. Complete variable domain (other parts from reference TRBV9 and TRBJ2-7): DSGVTQTPKHLITATGQRVTLRCSPRSGDLSVYWYQQSLDQGLQFLIQYYNGEERAKGNILERFSAQQFPDLHSELNLSSLELGDSALYFCASSVTGAYEQYFGPGTRLTVT.

The rearrangement joins TRBV10-3 to TRBJ1-1; D remains ambiguous. CDR1 and CDR2 from the germline V gene are ENHRY and SYGVKD. CDR3 length: 13 amino acids. V dropped 8 bases and J dropped 1 base, with 11 bases sitting between them. CDR3 sequence reads: CAISKEENTEAFF. In DNA form, the CDR3 reads TGTGCCATCTCTAAGGAGGAGAACACTGAAGCTTTCTTT.

The chain links TRBV16 to TRBJ1-1; a weak D match, TRBD1 (6 bases). The CDR3 consists of 15 residues. V was shortened by 4 bases and J by 5 bases, with 17 bases between the two germline ends. Germline assignment: CDR1 KGHSY and CDR2 FQNENV. The CDR3 here is CASSRGGTIRTEAFF. The CDR3 coding sequence is TGTGCCAGCAGCCGGGGCGGGACAATTAGGACTGAAGCTTTCTTT.

This clone was detected once. The chain links TRBV10-3 to TRBJ1-1; unclear D gene. The ends were cut back, 2 bases at V and 5 bases at J, with 15 bases in the middle. CDR3 length: 15 amino acids. Germline values: CDR1 ENHRY, CDR2 SYGVKD. In DNA form, the CDR3 reads TGTGCCATCAGTGAGATAGGAGGGTTCGGGACTGAAGCTTTCTTT. Translation gives CAISEIGGFGTEAFF.

The V call is TRBV28, the J call TRBJ1-1; D not certain. Trimming pared 8 bases from V and 0 bases from J, leaving 7 bases between. The CDR3 has 12 residues. Germline CDR1 and CDR2: MDHEN and SYDVKM. CDR3 coding DNA: TGTGCCAGCGCCGTGGTGAACACTGAAGCTTTCTTT. Protein sequence: CASAVVNTEAFF.

The chain has TRBV5-1 and TRBJ1-1, with a weak D call TRBD1 (5 bases). V was pared by 2 bases and J by 4 bases, with 9 bases between. Germline CDR1 reads SGHRS; CDR2 reads YFSETQ. The CDR3 totals 13 residues. CDR3 amino acids: CASSFYGATEAFF. The CDR3 DNA sequence: TGCGCCAGCAGCTTCTACGGGGCCACTGAAGCTTTCTTT. Complete variable domain (other parts from reference TRBV5-1 and TRBJ1-1): KAGVTQTPRYLIKTRGQQVTLSCSPISGHRSVSWYQQTPGQGLQFLFEYFSETQRNKGNFPGRFSGRQFSNSRSEMNVSTLELGDSALYLCASSFYGATEAFFGQGTRLTVV.

This clone showed up just a few times. Other DNA sequences in the same sample also yield this CDR3. The chain is built from TRBV27 and TRBJ1-1; D call uncertain. Germline CDR1 is MNHEY and CDR2 is SMNVEV (reference sequence). The CDR3 length is 13 residues. V lost 0 bases to trimming and J lost 1 base, with 3 bases between them. The CDR3 region is CASSLSRNTEAFF. CDR3 nucleotides: TGTGCCAGCAGTTTATCTAGGAACACTGAAGCTTTCTTT.

This clone was detected only once. The chain links TRBV19 to TRBJ2-7; 12 nucleotides line up with TRBD2. The germline V gene encodes CDR1 LNHDA and CDR2 SQIVND (reference sequence). V dropped 7 bases and J dropped 3; count of bases not matched to a gene: 7. The CDR3 totals 15 residues. The CDR3 spells CASTETSGRFYEQYF. CDR3 bases: TGTGCCAGTACCGAAACTAGCGGGAGGTTCTACGAGCAGTACTTC.

The chain carries TRBV6-1 and TRBJ1-1; no reliable D call. Germline V gives CDR1 MNHNS, CDR2 SASEGT. The CDR3 is 13 amino acids. V was clipped by 4 bases and J by 0 bases, with 6 bases between them. The CDR3 loop reads CASSVQMNTEAFF. In DNA form, the CDR3 reads TGTGCCAGCAGTGTACAGATGAACACTGAAGCTTTCTTT.

This chain links TRBV10-3 with TRBJ2-1, with 8 bases identical to TRBD1. Germline lookup yields CDR1 ENHRY and CDR2 SYGVKD. The CDR3 runs 14 residues. Losses at the gene ends were 0 bases for V and 12 bases for J; bases not matched to a gene: 7. DNA for the CDR3: TGTGCCATCAGTGAGTCACCAGGGGGCGTTAGGCAGTTCTTC. It specifies CAISESPGGVRQFF.

V and J are TRBV6-1 and TRBJ1-1; D gene uncertain. The germline CDR1 and CDR2 sequences are MNHNS and SASEGT. Between the trimmed V and J ends, which lost 4 bases and 0 bases, there was a span of 15 bases. There are 16 residues in the CDR3. The CDR3 sequence is CASSGWAGTMNTEAFF. CDR3 sequence (DNA): TGTGCCAGCAGTGGGTGGGCGGGAACGATGAACACTGAAGCTTTCTTT.

The genes are TRBV29-1 and TRBJ2-1; 7 nucleotides line up with TRBD2. CDR3 length: 14 amino acids. Germline V gene data show CDR1 as SQVTM and CDR2 as ANQGSEA. V was clipped by 5 bases and J by 6 bases; unmatched bases: 10. This chain's CDR3 is CSVPTSVYFNEQFF. DNA for the CDR3: TGCAGCGTTCCTACTAGCGTCTACTTCAATGAGCAGTTCTTC.